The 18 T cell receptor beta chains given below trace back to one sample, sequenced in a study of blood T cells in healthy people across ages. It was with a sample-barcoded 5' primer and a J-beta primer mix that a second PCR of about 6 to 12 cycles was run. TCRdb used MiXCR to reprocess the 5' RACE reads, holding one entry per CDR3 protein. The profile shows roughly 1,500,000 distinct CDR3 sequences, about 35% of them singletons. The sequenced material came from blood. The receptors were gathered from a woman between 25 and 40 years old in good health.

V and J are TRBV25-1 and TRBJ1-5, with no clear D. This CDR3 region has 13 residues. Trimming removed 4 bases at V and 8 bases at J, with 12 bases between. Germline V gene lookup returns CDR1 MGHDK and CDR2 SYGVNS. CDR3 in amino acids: CASSGALSEPQHF. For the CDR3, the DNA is TGTGCCAGCAGTGGAGCATTGAGTGAGCCCCAGCATTTT.

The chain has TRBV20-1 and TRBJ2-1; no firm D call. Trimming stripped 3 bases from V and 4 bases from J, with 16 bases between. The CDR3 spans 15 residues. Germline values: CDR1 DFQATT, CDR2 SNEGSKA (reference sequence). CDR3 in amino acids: CSASLDGRSYNEQFF. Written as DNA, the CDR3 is TGCAGTGCTAGCCTGGACGGACGGAGTTACAATGAGCAGTTCTTC.

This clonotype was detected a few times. CDR3 amino acids: CASRSDSLAETQYF. CDR3 bases: TGTGCCAGCAGATCGGACTCGCTCGCGGAGACCCAGTACTTC. The chain carries TRBV5-4 and TRBJ2-5, with D possibly being TRBD2 (5 bases). Trimming removed 5 bases from V and 5 bases from J, with 16 bases in between. Germline values: CDR1 SGHNT, CDR2 YYREEE (reference sequence). There are 14 residues in the CDR3.

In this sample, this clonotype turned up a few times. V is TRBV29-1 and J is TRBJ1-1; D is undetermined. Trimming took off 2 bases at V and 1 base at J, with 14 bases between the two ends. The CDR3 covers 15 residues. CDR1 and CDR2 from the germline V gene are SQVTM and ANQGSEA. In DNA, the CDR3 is TGCAGCGTTGAAAGTCAACTCCGGAAGAACACTGAAGCTTTCTTT. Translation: CSVESQLRKNTEAFF.

The CDR3 bases are TGTGCCAGCACCTTCCGGGACAGGGTGATCTATGGCTACACCTTC. Its translation is CASTFRDRVIYGYTF. V is TRBV28 and J is TRBJ1-2; 9 bases line up with TRBD1. The CDR3 loop spans 15 amino acids. CDR1 is MDHEN and CDR2 is SYDVKM in the germline V gene. Losses at the gene ends were 7 bases for V and 4 bases for J; bases not matched to a gene: 10.

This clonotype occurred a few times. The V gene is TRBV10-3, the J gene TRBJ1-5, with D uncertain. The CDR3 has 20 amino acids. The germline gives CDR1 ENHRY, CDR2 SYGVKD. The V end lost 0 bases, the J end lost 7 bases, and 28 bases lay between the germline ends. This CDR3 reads CAISESINPARGEGRQPQHF. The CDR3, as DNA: TGTGCCATCAGTGAGTCGATTAACCCCGCGCGCGGTGAGGGTCGACAGCCCCAGCATTTT.

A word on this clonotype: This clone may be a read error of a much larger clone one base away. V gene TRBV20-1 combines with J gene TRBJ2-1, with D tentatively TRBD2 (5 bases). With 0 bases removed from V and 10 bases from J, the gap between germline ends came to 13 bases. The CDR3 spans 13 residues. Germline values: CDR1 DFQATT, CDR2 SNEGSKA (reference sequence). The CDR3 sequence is CSARDPRRGEQFF. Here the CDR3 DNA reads TGCAGTGCTAGAGATCCCCGCCGCGGGGAGCAGTTCTTC.

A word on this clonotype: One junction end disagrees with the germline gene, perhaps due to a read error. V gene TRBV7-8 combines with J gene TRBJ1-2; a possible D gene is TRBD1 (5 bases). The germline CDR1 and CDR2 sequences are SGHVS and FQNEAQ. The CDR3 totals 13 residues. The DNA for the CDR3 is TGTGCCAGCACCTCGGCAGGGCTTTATGGCCACACCTTC. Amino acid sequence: CASTSAGLYGHTF.

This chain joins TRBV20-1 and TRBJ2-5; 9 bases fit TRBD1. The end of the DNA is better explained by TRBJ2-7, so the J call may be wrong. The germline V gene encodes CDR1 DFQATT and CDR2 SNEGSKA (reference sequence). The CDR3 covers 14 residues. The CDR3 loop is CSARGDRGYYEQYF. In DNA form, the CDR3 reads TGCAGTGCTAGAGGTGACAGGGGGTATTACGAGCAGTACTTC.

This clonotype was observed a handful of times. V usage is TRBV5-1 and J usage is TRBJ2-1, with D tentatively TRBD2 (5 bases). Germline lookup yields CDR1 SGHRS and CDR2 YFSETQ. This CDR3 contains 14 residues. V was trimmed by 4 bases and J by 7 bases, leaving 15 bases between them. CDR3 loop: CASSPLTTGNEQFF. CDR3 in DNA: TGCGCCAGCAGCCCACTCACCACGGGGAATGAGCAGTTCTTC.

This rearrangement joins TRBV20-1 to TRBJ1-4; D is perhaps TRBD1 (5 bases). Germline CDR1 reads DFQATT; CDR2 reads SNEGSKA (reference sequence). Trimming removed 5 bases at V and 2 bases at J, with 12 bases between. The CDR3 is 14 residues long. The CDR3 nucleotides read TGCAGTGCTCCACGGGACGGGACTAATGAAAAACTGTTTTTT. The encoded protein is CSAPRDGTNEKLFF.

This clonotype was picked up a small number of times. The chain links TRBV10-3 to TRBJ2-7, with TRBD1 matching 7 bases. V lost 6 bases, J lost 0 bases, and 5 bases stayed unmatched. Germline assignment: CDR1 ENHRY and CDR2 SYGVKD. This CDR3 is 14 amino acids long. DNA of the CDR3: TGTGCCATCAGGAGAGGGGACAGCTCCTACGAGCAGTACTTC. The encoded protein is CAIRRGDSSYEQYF.

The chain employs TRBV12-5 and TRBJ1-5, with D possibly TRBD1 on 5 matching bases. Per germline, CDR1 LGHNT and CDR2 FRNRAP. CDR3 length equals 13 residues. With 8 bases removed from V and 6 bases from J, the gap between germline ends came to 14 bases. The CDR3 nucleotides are TGTGCTAGTAGCTTCCCAAGGGGTCAGCCCCAGCATTTT. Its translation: CASSFPRGQPQHF. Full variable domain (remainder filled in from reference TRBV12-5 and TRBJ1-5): DARVTQTPRHKVTEMGQEVTMRCQPILGHNTVFWYRQTMMQGLELLAYFRNRAPLDDSGMPKDRFSAEMPDATLATLKIQPSEPRDSAVYFCASSFPRGQPQHFGDGTRLSIL.

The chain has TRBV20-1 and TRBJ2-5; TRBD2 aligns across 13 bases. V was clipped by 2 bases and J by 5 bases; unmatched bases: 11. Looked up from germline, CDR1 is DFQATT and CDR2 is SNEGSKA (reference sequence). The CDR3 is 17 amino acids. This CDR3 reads CSARQTSGGPLGETQYF. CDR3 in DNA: TGCAGTGCTAGACAGACTAGCGGGGGGCCCCTAGGGGAGACCCAGTACTTC.

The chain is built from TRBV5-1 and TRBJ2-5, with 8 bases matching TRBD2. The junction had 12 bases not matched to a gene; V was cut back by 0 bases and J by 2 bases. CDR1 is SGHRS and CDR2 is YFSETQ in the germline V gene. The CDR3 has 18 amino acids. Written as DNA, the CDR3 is TGCGCCAGCAGCTTGGCCCCTCGCGGGGGGAACAAACAAGAGACCCAGTACTTC. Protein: CASSLAPRGGNKQETQYF. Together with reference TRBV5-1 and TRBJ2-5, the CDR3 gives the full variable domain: KAGVTQTPRYLIKTRGQQVTLSCSPISGHRSVSWYQQTPGQGLQFLFEYFSETQRNKGNFPGRFSGRQFSNSRSEMNVSTLELGDSALYLCASSLAPRGGNKQETQYFGPGTRLLVL.

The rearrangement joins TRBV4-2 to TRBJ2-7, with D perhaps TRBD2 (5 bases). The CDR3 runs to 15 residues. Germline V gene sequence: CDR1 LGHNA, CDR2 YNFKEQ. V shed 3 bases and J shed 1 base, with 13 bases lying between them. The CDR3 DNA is TGTGCCAGCAGCCAGGGTAAAGCGGCATCCTACGAGCAGTACTTC. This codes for CASSQGKAASYEQYF.

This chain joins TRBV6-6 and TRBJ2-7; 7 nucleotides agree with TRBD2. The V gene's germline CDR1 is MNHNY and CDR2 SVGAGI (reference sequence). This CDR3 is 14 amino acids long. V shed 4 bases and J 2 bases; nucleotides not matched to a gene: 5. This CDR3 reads CASSFLAVTYEQYF. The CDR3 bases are TGTGCCAGCAGTTTCCTAGCGGTAACCTACGAGCAGTACTTC.

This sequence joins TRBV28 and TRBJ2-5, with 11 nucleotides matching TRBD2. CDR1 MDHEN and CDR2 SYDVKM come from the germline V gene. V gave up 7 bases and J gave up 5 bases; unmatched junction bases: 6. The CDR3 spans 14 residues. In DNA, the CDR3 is TGTGCCAGCAACCTTAGCGGGAGGGGGGAGACCCAGTACTTC. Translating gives CASNLSGRGETQYF. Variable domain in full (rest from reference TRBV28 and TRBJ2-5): DVKVTQSSRYLVKRTGEKVFLECVQDMDHENMFWYRQDPGLGLRLIYFSYDVKMKEKGDIPEGYSVSREKKERFSLILESASTNQTSMYLCASNLSGRGETQYFGPGTRLLVL.